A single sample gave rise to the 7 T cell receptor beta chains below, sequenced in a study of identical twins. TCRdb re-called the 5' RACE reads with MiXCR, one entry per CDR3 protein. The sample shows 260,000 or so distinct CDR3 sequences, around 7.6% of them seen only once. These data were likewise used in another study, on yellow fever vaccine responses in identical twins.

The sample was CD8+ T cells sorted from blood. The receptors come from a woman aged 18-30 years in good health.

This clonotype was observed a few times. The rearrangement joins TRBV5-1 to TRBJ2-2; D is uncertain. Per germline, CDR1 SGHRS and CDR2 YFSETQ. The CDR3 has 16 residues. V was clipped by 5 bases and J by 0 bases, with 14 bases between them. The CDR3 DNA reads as TGCGCCAGCAGTTTTCCTGGCGTCTCGAACACCGGGGAGCTGTTTTTT. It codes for CASSFPGVSNTGELFF. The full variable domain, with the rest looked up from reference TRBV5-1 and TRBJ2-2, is KAGVTQTPRYLIKTRGQQVTLSCSPISGHRSVSWYQQTPGQGLQFLFEYFSETQRNKGNFPGRFSGRQFSNSRSEMNVSTLELGDSALYLCASSFPGVSNTGELFFGEGSRLTVL.

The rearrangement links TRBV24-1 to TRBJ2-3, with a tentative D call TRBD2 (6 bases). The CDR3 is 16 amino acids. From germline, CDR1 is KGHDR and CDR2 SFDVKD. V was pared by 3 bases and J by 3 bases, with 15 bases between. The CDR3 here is CATSDPRTNPTDTQYF. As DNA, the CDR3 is TGTGCCACCAGTGATCCCCGGACTAACCCTACAGATACGCAGTATTTT.

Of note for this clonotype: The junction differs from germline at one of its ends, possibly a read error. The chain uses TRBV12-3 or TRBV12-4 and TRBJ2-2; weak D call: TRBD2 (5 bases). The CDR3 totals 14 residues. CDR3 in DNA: TGTGCCAGCAGTTCGCCGGAGAACACCGGGGAGCTGCTTTTT. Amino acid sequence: CASSSPENTGELLF.

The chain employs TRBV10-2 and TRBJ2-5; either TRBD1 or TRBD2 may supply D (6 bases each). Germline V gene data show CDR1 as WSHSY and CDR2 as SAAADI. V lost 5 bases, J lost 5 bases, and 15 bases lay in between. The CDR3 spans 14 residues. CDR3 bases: TGCGCCAGCAGTTTCCACAGGGAGGAGGAGACCCAGTACTTC. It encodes CASSFHREEETQYF.

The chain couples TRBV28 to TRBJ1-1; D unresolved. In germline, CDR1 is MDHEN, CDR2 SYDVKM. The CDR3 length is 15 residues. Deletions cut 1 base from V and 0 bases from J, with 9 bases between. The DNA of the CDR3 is TGTGCCAGCAGTTTATCTCGGCAGCTGAACACTGAAGCTTTCTTT. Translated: CASSLSRQLNTEAFF.

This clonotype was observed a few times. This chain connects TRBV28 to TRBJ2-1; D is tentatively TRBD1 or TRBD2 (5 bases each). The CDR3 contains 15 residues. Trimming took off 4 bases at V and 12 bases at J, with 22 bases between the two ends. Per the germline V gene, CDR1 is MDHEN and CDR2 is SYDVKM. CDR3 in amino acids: CASSWGTDEKHGQFF. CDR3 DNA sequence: TGTGCCAGCAGTTGGGGGACGGACGAAAAACACGGGCAGTTCTTC.

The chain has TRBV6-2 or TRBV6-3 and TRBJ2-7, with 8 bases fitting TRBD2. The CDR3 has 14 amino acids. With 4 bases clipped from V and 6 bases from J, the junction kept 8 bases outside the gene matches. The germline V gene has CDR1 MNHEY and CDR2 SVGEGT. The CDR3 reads CASSSEREPCEQYF. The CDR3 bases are TGTGCCAGCAGTTCGGAGCGGGAGCCTTGCGAGCAGTACTTC.